The source of this TCR beta chain is a study of CD8 T cells in ankylosing spondylitis. Whole-study findings and limits: A motif of roughly 8 highly homologous TCR beta variants was seen as apparently characteristic of ankylosing spondylitis blood. Prior literature has documented some motif variants in synovial fluid and blood from reactive arthritis. The clones that were linked to disease were reported to be significantly enriched in matched synovial fluid samples from ankylosing spondylitis patients. Disease-linked clones, CD8+, were relatively rare in peripheral blood.

This clonotype occurred a few times. Its antigen is still unknown. For TCR beta, libraries came from quantitative 5'-RACE with molecular barcodes. TCRdb reprocessed the 5' RACE reads via MiXCR and lists one record per CDR3 protein. The repertoire holds about 330,000 distinct CDR3 sequences, 8% seen once, with 14% to 15% in the top ten. Germline-derived CDR1 and CDR2 are SGHVS and FNYEAQ. J lost 4 bases, V lost 7 bases, and 12 bases had no gene match. The CDR3 consists of 15 residues. This sequence originates from a male donor with ankylosing spondylitis. This chain uses TRBV7-6 with TRBJ1-1, with 7 bases that match TRBD1. The sequencing input was blood, either unsorted or a sorted T cell fraction (not recorded which). Here the CDR3 DNA reads TGTGCCAGCACCCCTAAGGGGGCCGGAACCACTGAAGCTTTCTTT. This translates into CASTPKGAGTTEAFF. The variable domain in full, completed from reference TRBV7-6 and TRBJ1-1, reads GAGVSQSPRYKVTKRGQDVALRCDPISGHVSLYWYRQALGQGPEFLTYFNYEAQQDKSGLPNDRFSAERPEGSISTLTIQRTEQRDSAMYRCASTPKGAGTTEAFFGQGTRLTVV.